The 24 T cell receptor beta chains in this list originate from one sample, sequenced in a study of regulatory T cells in long-lasting Graves disease (dated by TCRdb to the early 2020s). The sample's time point label, decoded: persistent/refractory GD, antithyroid drugs over 5 years with positive TRAb. For both TCR sequencing and RNA sequencing, RNA was extracted from PBMCs using TRIzol. Library generation was performed with multiplex PCR. The sample was run on an Illumina HiSeq 4000. To build TCR beta libraries, CDR3 regions were amplified by Arm-PCR using iRepertoire HTBI primers. TCRdb reanalyzed the raw reads on its own, using fastp at Q25 for trimming and MiXCR for clone calling, and kept in-frame beta chains. Duplicate CDR3 protein sequences are folded into a single record with the most common DNA and genes. In all, the sample holds under 500,000 distinct CDR3 sequences, and around 20% of those were seen once. The top ten constitute approximately 7.8% of the sample.

The sample was peripheral blood mononuclear cells (PBMCs), taken when the disease was refractory, from a patient treated with antithyroid drugs. The receptors were gathered from a female donor with Graves disease.

The genes are TRBV7-9 and TRBJ2-2; 9 bases fit TRBD2. The trim removed 4 bases at V and 7 bases at J, leaving 10 bases unmatched. Germline values: CDR1 SEHNR, CDR2 FQNEAQ (reference sequence). This CDR3 has 16 residues. CDR3 loop: CASSSRSSGSIGELFF. CDR3 nucleotides: TGTGCCAGCAGCTCCCGAAGTAGCGGGAGTATCGGGGAGCTGTTTTTT.

The chain has TRBV6-1 and TRBJ2-1, with TRBD2 matching over 11 bases. This CDR3 has 20 amino acids. After removal of 7 bases from V and 0 bases from J, the junction contained 17 bases not matched to a gene. Germline V gene lookup returns CDR1 MNHNS and CDR2 SASEGT. CDR3: CASTLASLAGGLSSYNEQFF. In DNA form, the CDR3 reads TGTGCCAGCACTCTCGCGAGCCTAGCGGGAGGCCTAAGCTCCTACAATGAGCAGTTCTTC.

This clonotype was counted a few times. The chain has TRBV29-1 and TRBJ2-7; D gene unclear. The V end lost 2 bases, the J end lost 1 base, and 12 bases lay between the germline ends. The CDR3 is 14 residues long. Germline loops: CDR1 SQVTM, CDR2 ANQGSEA. Here the CDR3 DNA reads TGCAGCGTTGAATCGGTTACAGAATCCTACGAGCAGTACTTC. This gives the protein CSVESVTESYEQYF.

This clonotype was detected a few times. V usage is TRBV3-1 and J usage is TRBJ2-5, with D possibly matching TRBD1 (5 bases). V lost 0 bases to trimming and J lost 4 bases, with 21 bases between them. The CDR3 spans 18 residues. Germline CDR1 reads LGHDT; CDR2 reads YNNKEL (reference sequence). The CDR3 DNA is TGTGCCAGCAGCCAAGATCGGGTTTTTTGGCCAGGGCGAGAGACCCAGTACTTC. Encoded protein: CASSQDRVFWPGRETQYF.

This clonotype was observed at least ten times. The rearrangement uses TRBV28 and TRBJ2-5; TRBD2 aligns across 7 bases. CDR1 and CDR2 from the germline V gene are MDHEN and SYDVKM. This CDR3 region has 15 residues. The J segment lost 4 bases and the V segment lost 2 bases, leaving 7 bases of the junction unmatched. The CDR3 loop reads CASSLGRVGSETQYF. CDR3 nucleotide sequence: TGTGCCAGCAGTTTAGGGAGGGTCGGTTCAGAGACCCAGTACTTC.

This clonotype appeared a few times. The genes are TRBV6-4 and TRBJ2-7; 7 bases align to TRBD2. With V trimmed by 7 bases and J by 3 bases, 6 bases remained unmatched. This CDR3 is built from 13 residues. Germline assignment: CDR1 MRHNA and CDR2 SNTAGT. CDR3 coding DNA: TGTGCCAGCAAACGGGGGGACCGCTACGAGCAGTACTTC. Translating gives CASKRGDRYEQYF.

V gene TRBV19 combines with J gene TRBJ1-2; D is uncertain. V dropped 3 bases and J dropped 1 base, with 12 bases sitting between them. CDR1 and CDR2 (germline): LNHDA, SQIVND (reference sequence). The length of the CDR3 is 15 residues. The CDR3 reads CASSMGSGFNYGYTF. The CDR3 nucleotides read TGTGCCAGTAGTATGGGGAGCGGCTTTAACTATGGCTACACCTTC.

This clonotype came up many times. This sequence joins TRBV28 and TRBJ2-5, with no clear D. Germline V lookup: CDR1 MDHEN, CDR2 SYDVKM. This CDR3 contains 14 residues. V lost 3 bases to trimming and J lost 5 bases, with 13 bases between them. The CDR3 region has the DNA TGTGCCAGCAGTTTCCCGGCCATGAGGGAGACCCAGTACTTC. Translated, it gives CASSFPAMRETQYF.

The table lists this clonotype with many counts. The genes are TRBV12-3 or TRBV12-4 and TRBJ1-3, with D hard to call. There are 16 residues in the CDR3. V was trimmed by 4 bases and J by 4 bases, leaving 17 bases between them. The CDR3 nucleotides read TGTGCCAGCAGTTCTTGGGGAAGAGTAACCGGAAACACCATATATTTT. It translates to CASSSWGRVTGNTIYF.

Points on this clonotype: A read error may explain this, as a much larger clone is one base away. This sequence joins TRBV13 and TRBJ2-5, with D perhaps being TRBD1 or TRBD2 (7 bases each). Looked up from germline, CDR1 is PRHDT and CDR2 is FYEKMQ (reference sequence). The CDR3 spans 14 residues. Here the CDR3 DNA reads TGTGCCAGCAGCCCGAGCGGGGACAGAGAGTCCCAGTACTTC. This encodes CASSPSGDRESQYF.

This clonotype was observed a single time. This rearrangement joins TRBV28 to TRBJ2-1, with 8 bases fitting TRBD2. The V gene end was trimmed by 5 bases and the J gene end by 6 bases; junction bases not matched to a gene: 9. This CDR3 has 15 amino acids. Per germline, CDR1 MDHEN and CDR2 SYDVKM. CDR3 region: CASSEREYLVNEQFF. DNA of the CDR3: TGTGCCAGCAGTGAGCGGGAGTATCTAGTCAATGAGCAGTTCTTC.

Only a few counts were recorded for this clonotype. The chain couples TRBV27 to TRBJ2-1; D ambiguous. Per germline, CDR1 MNHEY and CDR2 SMNVEV (reference sequence). The CDR3 is 13 amino acids. The V and J ends lost 3 bases and 4 bases respectively, with 7 bases between them. The CDR3 is CASSLDGYNEQFF. In DNA, the CDR3 is TGTGCCAGCAGTTTGGACGGATACAATGAGCAGTTCTTC.

At least ten counts were recorded for this clonotype. V gene TRBV6-1 combines with J gene TRBJ1-4; a possible D gene is TRBD1 (5 bases). Between the trimmed V and J ends, which lost 10 bases and 2 bases, there was a span of 17 bases. In germline, CDR1 is MNHNS, CDR2 SASEGT. The length of the CDR3 is 15 residues. In DNA, the CDR3 is TGTGCCACCGACGACAGTCTAAATACTAATGAAAAACTGTTTTTT. The encoded protein is CATDDSLNTNEKLFF.

This sequence joins TRBV6-1 and TRBJ2-7, with D unresolved. V was shortened by 4 bases and J by 1 base, with 14 bases between the two germline ends. CDR3 length equals 15 residues. Germline V gene lookup returns CDR1 MNHNS and CDR2 SASEGT. In DNA form, the CDR3 reads TGTGCCAGCAGTGCCACTACGATGGGGTCCTACGAGCAGTACTTC. It specifies CASSATTMGSYEQYF.

There are many counts of this clonotype. This chain links TRBV30 with TRBJ2-2; possible D gene TRBD2, 5 bases. The CDR3 contains 12 residues. CDR1 GTSNPN and CDR2 SVGIG come from the germline V gene (reference sequence). Trimming cost V 8 bases and J 6 bases, with 13 bases left between them. The CDR3 coding sequence is TGTGCCGGGCGCGGAGGAGCCGGGGAGCTGTTTTTT. Amino acid sequence: CAGRGGAGELFF.

This clonotype has more than one count but fewer than ten. The V gene is TRBV5-1, the J gene TRBJ1-1; 9 bases fit TRBD1. The CDR3 length is 18 residues. J gave up 0 bases and V 4 bases, and 13 bases lay outside the gene matches. Germline loops: CDR1 SGHRS, CDR2 YFSETQ. CDR3 amino acids: CASSRWNTGGLLNTEAFF. CDR3 sequence (DNA): TGCGCCAGCAGCAGATGGAACACAGGGGGCCTTTTGAACACTGAAGCTTTCTTT.

This clonotype was picked up a small number of times. The chain uses TRBV20-1 and TRBJ2-7; D might be TRBD2 (5 bases). V was cut by 5 bases and J by 4 bases, with 12 bases left in between. The germline gives CDR1 DFQATT, CDR2 SNEGSKA (reference sequence). This CDR3 is 12 amino acids long. In DNA, the CDR3 is TGCAGTGCTCCTTCGGCGGGTTACGAGCAGTACTTC. The encoded protein is CSAPSAGYEQYF.

This clonotype was picked up many times. J is TRBJ1-2 and V is TRBV12-3 or TRBV12-4, with D hard to call. V was trimmed by 3 bases and J by 5 bases, leaving 13 bases between them. The CDR3 has 14 residues. CDR3 amino acids: CASSFGTGGYGYTF. The CDR3 DNA sequence: TGTGCCAGCAGTTTTGGTACGGGAGGGTATGGCTACACCTTC.

This chain links TRBV15 with TRBJ2-3; D remains unclear. The V gene's germline CDR1 is LNHNV and CDR2 YYDKDF (reference sequence). V lost 0 bases to trimming and J lost 3 bases, with 7 bases between them. The CDR3 length is 14 residues. The DNA of the CDR3 is TGTGCCACCAGCAGAGAAGCACAGACAGATACGCAGTATTTT. Its translation: CATSREAQTDTQYF.

This clonotype occurred once. A much larger clonotype is one base distant, so this may be a read error. The chain joins TRBV6-2 or TRBV6-3 to TRBJ2-7; 9 nucleotides agree with TRBD2. Germline V gene lookup returns CDR1 MNHEY and CDR2 SVGEGT. This CDR3 comprises 15 residues. V was pared by 5 bases and J by 4 bases, with 9 bases of the junction left unmatched. CDR3 nucleotide sequence: TGTGCCAGCAGTGATGCGGGAGGGCTAGGGTACGAGCAGTACTTC. It is translated as CASSDAGGLGYEQYF.

The chain carries TRBV20-1 and TRBJ2-1, with D unresolved. This CDR3 is built from 13 residues. Trimming pared 2 bases from V and 5 bases from J, leaving 10 bases between. From germline, CDR1 is DFQATT and CDR2 SNEGSKA (reference sequence). CDR3 coding DNA: TGCAGTGCTAGAATGCGGCGGAACAATGAGCAGTTCTTC. This translates into CSARMRRNNEQFF.

This clonotype was found a few times. The rearrangement links TRBV7-9 to TRBJ2-6, with D perhaps matching TRBD1 (5 bases). Germline lookup yields CDR1 SEHNR and CDR2 FQNEAQ (reference sequence). V was trimmed by 1 base and J by 2 bases, leaving 15 bases between them. The CDR3 runs to 18 residues. CDR3 sequence (DNA): TGTGCCAGCAGCTTAGGTGGAAGGGGCAGGACTGGGGCCAACGTCCTGACTTTC. Translated: CASSLGGRGRTGANVLTF.

This chain connects TRBV18 to TRBJ2-6; D is undetermined. The CDR3 totals 15 residues. Trimming left V 6 bases short and J 1 base short, with 10 bases between. Germline CDR1 reads KGHSH; CDR2 reads LQKENI. The CDR3 region is CASSAIPSGANVLTF. Written as DNA, the CDR3 is TGTGCCAGCTCCGCAATTCCGTCTGGGGCCAACGTCCTGACTTTC.

This chain connects TRBV9 to TRBJ2-7; TRBD1 matches at 7 bases. CDR3 length equals 17 residues. CDR1 is SGDLS and CDR2 is YYNGEE in the germline V gene. The V gene end was trimmed by 0 bases and the J gene end by 2 bases; junction bases not matched to a gene: 11. The DNA for the CDR3 is TGTGCCAGCAGCGTAGGAGGCGCCGGGACAGTAACCTACGAGCAGTACTTC. The encoded protein is CASSVGGAGTVTYEQYF.